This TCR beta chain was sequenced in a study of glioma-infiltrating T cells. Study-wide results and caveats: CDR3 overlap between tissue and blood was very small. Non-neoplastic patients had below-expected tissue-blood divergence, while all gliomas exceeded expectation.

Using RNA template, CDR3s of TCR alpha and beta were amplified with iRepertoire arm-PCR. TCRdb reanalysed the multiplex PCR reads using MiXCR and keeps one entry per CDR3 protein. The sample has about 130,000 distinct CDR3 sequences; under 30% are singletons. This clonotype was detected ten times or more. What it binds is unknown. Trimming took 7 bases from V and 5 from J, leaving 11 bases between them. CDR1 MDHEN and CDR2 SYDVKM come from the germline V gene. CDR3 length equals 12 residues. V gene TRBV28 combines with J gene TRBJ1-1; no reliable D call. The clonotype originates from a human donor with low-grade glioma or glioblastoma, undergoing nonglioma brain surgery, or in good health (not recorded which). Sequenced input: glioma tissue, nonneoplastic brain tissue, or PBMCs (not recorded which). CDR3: CASTILGTEAFF. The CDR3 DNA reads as TGTGCCAGCACGATACTAGGGACTGAAGCTTTCTTT.